The T cell receptor (beta chain) under discussion was sequenced for a study of blood T cell repertoires in COVID-19. In the authors' workflow: Amplification of reference gene primers was used by the study to estimate nucleated cell counts. TCRdb's copy holds only in-frame clones and misses some; the assay was immunoSEQ multiplex PCR. The V and J calls and clone size were taken over from that table, and D and trimming were inferred from the DNA. Of 150,000 to 200,000 clones detected, approximately 84% appear once; the ten largest clones hold 6.5% to 7%. This TCR was sampled from a human donor with acute or convalescent COVID-19. The donor label of this sample is uncertain. Material for sequencing was peripheral blood.

CDR3 DNA: TGTGCCAGCAGAGCGACAGGAGCTAACTATGGCTACACCTTC. It is translated as CASRATGANYGYTF. V and J are TRBV6-4 and TRBJ1-2; tentative D call: TRBD1 (6 bases). Germline CDR1 is MRHNA and CDR2 is SNTAGT. Trimming pared 6 bases from V and 0 bases from J, leaving 11 bases between. This CDR3 comprises 14 residues.